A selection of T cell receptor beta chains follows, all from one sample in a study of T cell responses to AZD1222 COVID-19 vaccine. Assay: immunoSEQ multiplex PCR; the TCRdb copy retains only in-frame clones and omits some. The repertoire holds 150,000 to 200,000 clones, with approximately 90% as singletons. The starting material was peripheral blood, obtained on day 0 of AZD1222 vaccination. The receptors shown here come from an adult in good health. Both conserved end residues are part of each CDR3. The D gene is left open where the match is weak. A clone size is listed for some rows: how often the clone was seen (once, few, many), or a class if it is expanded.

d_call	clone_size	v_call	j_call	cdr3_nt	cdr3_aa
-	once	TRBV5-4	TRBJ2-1	TGTGCCAGCAGCCTGGCACGGGCGGGGTGGACCTACAATGAGCAGTTCTTC	CASSLARAGWTYNEQFF
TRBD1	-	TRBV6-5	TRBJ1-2	TGTGCCAGCGTCCAGGGGGCCGGGTCGTTCGGCTACACCTTC	CASVQGAGSFGYTF
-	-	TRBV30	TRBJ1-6	TGTGCCTGGAAGGCGCCCTGGGTGAATTCACCCCTCCACTTT	CAWKAPWVNSPLHF
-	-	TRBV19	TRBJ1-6	TGTGCCAGTAGTACCCCGGAGAGTAGTTCACCCCTCCACTTT	CASSTPESSSPLHF
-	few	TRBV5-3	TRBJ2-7	TGTGCCAGAAGTACGTCCGGGACGGTAACCTACGAGCAGTACTTC	CARSTSGTVTYEQYF
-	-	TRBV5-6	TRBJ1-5	TGTGCCAGCAGCTGGGGATGGAGTAGCAATCAGCCCCAGCATTTT	CASSWGWSSNQPQHF
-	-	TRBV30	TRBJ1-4	TGTGCCTGGAGCTCCCGGGACACCGAAAAACTGTTTTTT	CAWSSRDTEKLFF
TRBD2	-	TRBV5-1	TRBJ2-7	TGCGCCAGCAGCTTAAGTTCGGGACTAGCGGGGGGTACAACTTTC	CASSLSSGLAGGTTF
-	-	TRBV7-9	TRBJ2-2	TGTGCCAGCAGCTTACAACAGGGTTCCACCGGGGAGCTGTTTTTT	CASSLQQGSTGELFF
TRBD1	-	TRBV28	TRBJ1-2	TGTGCCAGCAGTCCGGGGACAGGGGTCGGTGGCTACACCTTC	CASSPGTGVGGYTF
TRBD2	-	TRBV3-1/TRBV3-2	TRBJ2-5	TGTGCCAGCTCCCGTCTAAGCGGGAGGGAAGAGACCCAGTACTTC	CASSRLSGREETQYF
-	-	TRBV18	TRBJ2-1	TGTGCCAGCTCACCACCGGCTGGAGTCGAGGGCAATGAGCAGTTCTTC	CASSPPAGVEGNEQFF
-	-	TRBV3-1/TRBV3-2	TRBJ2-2	TGTGCCAGCAGCCAGTCCGGGGAGCTGTTTTTT	CASSQSGELFF
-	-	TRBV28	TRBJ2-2	TGTGCCAGCAGTTCAACTATGCAGGGACGAGGCGGGGAGCTGTTTTTT	CASSSTMQGRGGELFF
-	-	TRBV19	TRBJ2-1	TGTGCCAGTAGTATGCCCGACAGGTACAATGAGCAGTTCTTC	CASSMPDRYNEQFF
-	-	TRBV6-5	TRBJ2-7	TGTGCCAGCAGTCCACAGACAGGGAGGACCGAGCAGTACTTC	CASSPQTGRTEQYF
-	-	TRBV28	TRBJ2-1	TGTGCCAGCAGTTTTCGAACAGGGCCATCCTACAATGAGCAGTTCTTC	CASSFRTGPSYNEQFF
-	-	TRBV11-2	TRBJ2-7	TGTGCCAGCAGCTCTCTCTCCGTAGGGGCAGCCTACGAGCAGTACTTC	CASSSLSVGAAYEQYF
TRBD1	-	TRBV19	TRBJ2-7	TGTGCCAGTAGTATCAAGCAGTCCGGGACAGGGGGCTACGAGCAGTACTTC	CASSIKQSGTGGYEQYF
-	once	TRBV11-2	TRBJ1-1	TGTGCCAGCAGCTCGAGGGGAGGGACTGAAGCTTTCTTT	CASSSRGGTEAFF
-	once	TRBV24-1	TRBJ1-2	TGTGCCACCAGGGGGGAGGGATTCTATGGCTACACCTTC	CATRGEGFYGYTF
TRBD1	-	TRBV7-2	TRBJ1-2	TGTGCCAGCAGCGATCTACAGGGGGCTGTCTATGGCTACACCTTC	CASSDLQGAVYGYTF
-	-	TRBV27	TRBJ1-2	TGTGCCAGCAGTTTTGCCGGGACGGCAAATAACTATGGCTACACCTTC	CASSFAGTANNYGYTF
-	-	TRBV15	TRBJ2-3	TGTGCCACCAGCAGAGAAAGGGGGTCGGGGGTGAAAGATACGCAGTATTTT	CATSRERGSGVKDTQYF
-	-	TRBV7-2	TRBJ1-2	TGTGCCAGCAGCTTAGTTTTTGTTGCCGAGGGGCAGAAGAGCTATGGCTACACCTTC	CASSLVFVAEGQKSYGYTF
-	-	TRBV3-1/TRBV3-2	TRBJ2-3	TGTGCCAGCAGCCAAGTGGGGGGTGGAACAGATACGCAGTATTTT	CASSQVGGGTDTQYF
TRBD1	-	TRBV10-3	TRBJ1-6	TGTGCCACCACGGGACAGGAGATTTCACCCCTCCACTTT	CATTGQEISPLHF
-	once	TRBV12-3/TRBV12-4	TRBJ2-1	TGTGCCAGCAGTGCCCCCTACAATGAGCAGTTCTTC	CASSAPYNEQFF
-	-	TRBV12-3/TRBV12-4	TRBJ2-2	TGTGCCAGCAGTTTAGGGATCAGGGGGGAGCTGTTTTTT	CASSLGIRGELFF
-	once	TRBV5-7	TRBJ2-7	TGTGCCAGCAAGTACAGGTTTTTTGCGACCTACGAGCAGTACTTC	CASKYRFFATYEQYF
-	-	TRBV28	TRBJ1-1	TGTGCCAGCAGTATTGGACAGAAAGCTTTCTTT	CASSIGQKAFF
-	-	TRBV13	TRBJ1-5	TGTGCCAGCAGCTTACAGGCGGGCAATCAGCCCCAGCATTTT	CASSLQAGNQPQHF
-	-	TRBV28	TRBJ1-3	TGTGCCAGCAGCGAACCTATAAGAAACACCATATATTTT	CASSEPIRNTIYF
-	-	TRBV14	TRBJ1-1	TGTGCCAGCAGCCGTTTTCAGGGTGCCCCTGAAGCTTTCTTT	CASSRFQGAPEAFF
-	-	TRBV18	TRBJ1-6	TGTGCCAGCTCACCAAGGATGGCCTTGGGGTATAATTCACCCCTCCACTTT	CASSPRMALGYNSPLHF
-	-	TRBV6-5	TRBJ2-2	TGTGCCAGCAGCCAGGGGTCCTCTGGGGAGCTGTTTTTT	CASSQGSSGELFF
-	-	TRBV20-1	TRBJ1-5	TGCAGTGCTAGTGACACCGATCAGCCCCAGCATTTT	CSASDTDQPQHF
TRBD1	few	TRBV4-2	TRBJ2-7	TGTGCCAGCAGCCAAGAAACAGGGGGGACCTACGAGCAGTACTTC	CASSQETGGTYEQYF
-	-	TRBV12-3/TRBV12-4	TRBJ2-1	TGTGCCAGCAGTTTGCCGGAAGTACCCGAGCAGTTCTTC	CASSLPEVPEQFF
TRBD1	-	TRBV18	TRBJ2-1	TGTGCCAGCTCGCCCGGGACAGGCAACAATGAGCAGTTCTTC	CASSPGTGNNEQFF
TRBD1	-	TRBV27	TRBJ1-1	TGTGCCAGCAGAGGACAGGGGGCCGCTGAAGCTTTCTTT	CASRGQGAAEAFF
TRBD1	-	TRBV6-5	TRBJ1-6	TGTGCCAGCAGTCTTGGACAGGGTAATTCACCCCTCCACTTT	CASSLGQGNSPLHF
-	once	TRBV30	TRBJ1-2	TGTGCCTGGGGACACGGCTATGGCTACACCTTC	CAWGHGYGYTF
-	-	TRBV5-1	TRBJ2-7	TGCGCCAGCAGCTTAGGTGGAGGAGCGTCCTACGAGCAGTACTTC	CASSLGGGASYEQYF
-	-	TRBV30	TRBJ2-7	TGTGCCTGGAGTCCTGGAAACTACGAGCAGTACTTC	CAWSPGNYEQYF
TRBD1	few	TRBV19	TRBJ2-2	TGTGCCAGTAGTCGCCGGGACAGGGACACCGGGGAGCTGTTTTTT	CASSRRDRDTGELFF
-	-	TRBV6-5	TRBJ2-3	TGTGCCAGTTTGGGATCAGACAGACCCACAGATACGCAGTATTTT	CASLGSDRPTDTQYF
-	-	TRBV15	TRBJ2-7	TGTGCCACCAGCAGAGGGGGCCAGCCCGGGGAGCAGTACTTC	CATSRGGQPGEQYF
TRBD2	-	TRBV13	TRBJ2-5	TGTGCCAGCAGCTTAGAGCTAGCGGGGGGCCGAACTCTCACCCAAGAGACCCAGTACTTC	CASSLELAGGRTLTQETQYF
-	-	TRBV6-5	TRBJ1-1	TGTGCCAGCAGTTCCGATCAAGACACCGCTTTCTTT	CASSSDQDTAFF
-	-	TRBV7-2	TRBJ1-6	TGTGCCAGCAGCTTAGAGCGCCGAGCGAGGTTTAGTTCACCCCTCCACTTT	CASSLERRARFSSPLHF
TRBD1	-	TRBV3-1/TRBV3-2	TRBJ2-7	TGTGCCAGCAGCCCGGGACAGGGATACTACGAGCAGTACTTC	CASSPGQGYYEQYF
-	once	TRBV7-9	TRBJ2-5	TGTGCCAGCAGCCCCGGAACAGGACAAGAGACCCAGTACTTC	CASSPGTGQETQYF
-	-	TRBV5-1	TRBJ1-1	TGCGCCAGCAGTGGGGATAACACTGAAGCTTTCTTT	CASSGDNTEAFF
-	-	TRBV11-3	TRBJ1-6	TGTGCCAGCAGCTTAGATGGGAATTCACCCCTCCACTTT	CASSLDGNSPLHF
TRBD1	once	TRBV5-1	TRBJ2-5	TGCGCCAGCAGTTCCGGGACAGTCCAAGAGACCCAGTACTTC	CASSSGTVQETQYF
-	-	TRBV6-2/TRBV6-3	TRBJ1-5	TGTGCCAGCAGTAAACAAAGCAATCAGCCCCAGCATTTT	CASSKQSNQPQHF
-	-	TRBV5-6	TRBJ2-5	TGTGCCAGCACAGGGCAGGGAGGGGGTGAGACCCAGTACTTC	CASTGQGGGETQYF
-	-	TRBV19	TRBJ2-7	TGTGCCAGTAGTATCAGGGCCGAACTTCCCTACGAGCAGTACTTC	CASSIRAELPYEQYF